This T cell receptor (beta chain) is drawn from a study of regulatory T cells in long-lasting Graves disease. The time point denotes: persistent/refractory GD, antithyroid drugs over 5 years with positive TRAb. There was RNA extracted from PBMCs, and the TCR library was made from it. Patients of an endocrinology department in Xi'an, China, were included. Through Arm-PCR of CDR3 regions and iRepertoire HTBI primers, TCR beta libraries were built. TCRdb passed the multiplex PCR reads through MiXCR, listing each CDR3 protein once. The sample records under 450,000 distinct CDR3 sequences, 20% to 30% being singletons. In regard to this clonotype: At one boundary the junction diverges from the germline segment, which might be a read error.

The origin of this receptor is a female donor with Graves disease. Sample: peripheral blood mononuclear cells (PBMCs), taken when the disease was refractory, from a patient treated with antithyroid drugs.

The CDR3 loop reads CAWRGQGAKFF. Here the CDR3 DNA reads TGTGCCTGGAGGGGACAGGGGGCGAAGTTCTTC. This chain connects TRBV30 to TRBJ2-4; TRBD1 matches at 12 bases. From germline, CDR1 is GTSNPN and CDR2 SVGIG (reference sequence). The CDR3 has 11 residues.